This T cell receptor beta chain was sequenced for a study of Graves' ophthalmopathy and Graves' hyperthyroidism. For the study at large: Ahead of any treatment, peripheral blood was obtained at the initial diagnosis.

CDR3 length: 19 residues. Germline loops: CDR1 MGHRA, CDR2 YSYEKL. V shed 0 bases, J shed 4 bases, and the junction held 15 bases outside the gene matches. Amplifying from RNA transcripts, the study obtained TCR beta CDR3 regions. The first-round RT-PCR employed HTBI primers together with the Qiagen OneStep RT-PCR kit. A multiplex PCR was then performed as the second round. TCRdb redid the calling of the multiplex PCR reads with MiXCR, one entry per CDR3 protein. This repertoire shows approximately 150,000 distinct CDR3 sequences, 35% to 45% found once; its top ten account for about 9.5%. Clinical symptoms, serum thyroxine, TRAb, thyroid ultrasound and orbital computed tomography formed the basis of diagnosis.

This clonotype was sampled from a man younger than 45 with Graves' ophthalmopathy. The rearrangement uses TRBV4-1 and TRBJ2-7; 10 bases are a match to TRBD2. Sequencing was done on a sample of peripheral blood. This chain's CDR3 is CASSQDLHIAGGTTYEQYF. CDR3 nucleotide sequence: TGCGCCAGCAGCCAAGATCTCCATATAGCGGGAGGCACCACTTACGAGCAGTACTTC.